This T cell receptor beta chain is drawn from a study of T cell responses to AZD1222 COVID-19 vaccine. Whole-study findings and limits: White British donors predominated, females outnumbered males, and clonal diversity was possibly underestimated.

About this clone: Its matching antigen is unknown.

Trimming shortened V by 7 bases and J by 8 bases, and 17 bases separated the two germline ends. Germline V gives CDR1 SNHLY, CDR2 FYNNEI. This CDR3 is 13 amino acids long. Some clones are missing from TCRdb's copy, which holds only in-frame ones; the method was immunoSEQ multiplex PCR. The sample includes 130,000 or so clones, 80% to 95% of them seen just once. The source material was peripheral blood, sampled 28 days after the second AZD1222 dose. The source of this sequence is an adult who received the AZD1222 COVID-19 vaccine. The V and J genes are TRBV2 and TRBJ1-2, with a possible D match to TRBD1 (6 bases). CDR3 sequence: CASTEGEERGYTF. The CDR3 coding sequence is TGTGCCAGCACGGAGGGGGAGGAAAGGGGCTACACCTTC.